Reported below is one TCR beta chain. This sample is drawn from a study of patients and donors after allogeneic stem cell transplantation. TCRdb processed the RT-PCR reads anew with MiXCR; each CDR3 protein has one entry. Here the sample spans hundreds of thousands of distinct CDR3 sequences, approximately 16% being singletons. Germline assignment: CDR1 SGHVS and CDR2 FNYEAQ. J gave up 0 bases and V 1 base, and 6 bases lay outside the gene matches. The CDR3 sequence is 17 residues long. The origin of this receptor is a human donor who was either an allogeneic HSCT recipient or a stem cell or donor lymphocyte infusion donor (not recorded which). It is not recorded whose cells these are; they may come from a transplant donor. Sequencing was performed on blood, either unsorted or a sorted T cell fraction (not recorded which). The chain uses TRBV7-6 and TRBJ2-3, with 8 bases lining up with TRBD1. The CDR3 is CASSLGTGWGSTDTQYF. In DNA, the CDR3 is TGTGCCAGCAGCTTAGGGACAGGGTGGGGAAGCACAGATACGCAGTATTTT. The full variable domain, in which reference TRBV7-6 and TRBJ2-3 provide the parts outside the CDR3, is GAGVSQSPRYKVTKRGQDVALRCDPISGHVSLYWYRQALGQGPEFLTYFNYEAQQDKSGLPNDRFSAERPEGSISTLTIQRTEQRDSAMYRCASSLGTGWGSTDTQYFGPGTRLTVL.